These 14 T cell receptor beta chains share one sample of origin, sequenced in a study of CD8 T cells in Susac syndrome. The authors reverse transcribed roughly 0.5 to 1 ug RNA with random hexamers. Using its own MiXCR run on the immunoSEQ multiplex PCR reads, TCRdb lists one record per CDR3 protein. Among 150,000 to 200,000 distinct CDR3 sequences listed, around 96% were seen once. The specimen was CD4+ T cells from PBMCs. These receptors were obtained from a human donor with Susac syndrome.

The CDR3 DNA reads as TGCAGTGCTAGAGGACTAGCGGGGGGACGCTCCTACAATGAGCAGTTCTTC. It specifies CSARGLAGGRSYNEQFF. The chain is built from TRBV20-1 and TRBJ2-1; 13 bases are shared with TRBD2. The CDR3 contains 17 residues. V lost 1 base, J lost 0 bases, and 3 bases stayed unmatched. CDR1 and CDR2 (germline): DFQATT, SNEGSKA (reference sequence).

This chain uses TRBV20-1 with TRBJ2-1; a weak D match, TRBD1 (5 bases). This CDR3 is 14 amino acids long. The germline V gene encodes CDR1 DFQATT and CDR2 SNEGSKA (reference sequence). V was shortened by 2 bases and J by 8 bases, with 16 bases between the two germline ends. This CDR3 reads CSARSGMALDEQFF. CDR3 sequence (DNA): TGCAGTGCTAGATCAGGGATGGCCTTGGATGAGCAGTTCTTC.

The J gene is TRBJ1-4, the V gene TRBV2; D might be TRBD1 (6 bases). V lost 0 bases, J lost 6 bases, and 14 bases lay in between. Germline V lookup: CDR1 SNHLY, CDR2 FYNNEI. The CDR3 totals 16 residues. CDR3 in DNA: TGTGCCAGCAGTGAAGCGGCTTCCAGGGGCGATGAAAAACTGTTTTTT. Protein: CASSEAASRGDEKLFF. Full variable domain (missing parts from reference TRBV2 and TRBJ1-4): EPEVTQTPSHQVTQMGQEVILRCVPISNHLYFYWYRQILGQKVEFLVSFYNNEISEKSEIFDDQFSVERPDGSNFTLKIRSTKLEDSAMYFCASSEAASRGDEKLFFGSGTQLSVL.

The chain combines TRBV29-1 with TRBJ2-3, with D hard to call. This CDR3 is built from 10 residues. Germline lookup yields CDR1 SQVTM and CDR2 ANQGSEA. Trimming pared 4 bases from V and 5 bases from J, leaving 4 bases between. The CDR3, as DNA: TGCAGCGTTGGGGAAGATACGCAGTATTTT. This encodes CSVGEDTQYF.

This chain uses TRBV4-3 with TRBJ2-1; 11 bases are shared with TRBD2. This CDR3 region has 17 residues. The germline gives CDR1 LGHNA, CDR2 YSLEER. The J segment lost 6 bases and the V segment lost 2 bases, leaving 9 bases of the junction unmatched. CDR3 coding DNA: TGCGCCAGCAGCCAAAGCCTGGCCCTAGCGGGGGGCAATGAGCAGTTCTTC. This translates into CASSQSLALAGGNEQFF.

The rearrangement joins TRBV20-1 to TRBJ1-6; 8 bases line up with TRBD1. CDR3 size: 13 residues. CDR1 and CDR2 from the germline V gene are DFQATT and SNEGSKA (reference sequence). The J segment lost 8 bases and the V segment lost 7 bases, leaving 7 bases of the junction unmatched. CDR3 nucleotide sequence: TGCAGTGTTACAGGGGGGAGTCATTCACCCCTCCACTTT. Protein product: CSVTGGSHSPLHF.

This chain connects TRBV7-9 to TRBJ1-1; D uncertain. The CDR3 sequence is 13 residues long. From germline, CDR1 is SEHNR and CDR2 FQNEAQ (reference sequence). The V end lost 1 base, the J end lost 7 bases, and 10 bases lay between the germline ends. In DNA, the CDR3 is TGTGCCAGCAGCTTAGAGAGGCCAGTTGAAGCTTTCTTT. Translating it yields CASSLERPVEAFF.

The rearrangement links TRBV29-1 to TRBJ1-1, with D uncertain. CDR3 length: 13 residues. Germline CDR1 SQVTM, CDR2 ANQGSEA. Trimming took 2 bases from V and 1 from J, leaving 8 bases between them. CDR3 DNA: TGCAGCGTTGAACCGCAGGCGAACACTGAAGCTTTCTTT. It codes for CSVEPQANTEAFF.

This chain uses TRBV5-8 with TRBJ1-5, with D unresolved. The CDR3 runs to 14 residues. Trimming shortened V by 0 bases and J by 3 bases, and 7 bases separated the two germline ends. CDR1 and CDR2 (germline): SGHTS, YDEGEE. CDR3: CASSLEGNNQPQHF. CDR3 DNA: TGTGCCAGCAGCTTGGAAGGTAACAATCAGCCCCAGCATTTT.

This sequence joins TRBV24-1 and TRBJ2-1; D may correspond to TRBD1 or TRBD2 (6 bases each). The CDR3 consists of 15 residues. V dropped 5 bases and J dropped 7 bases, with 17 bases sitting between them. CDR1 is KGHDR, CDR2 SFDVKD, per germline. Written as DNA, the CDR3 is TGTGCCACCAGTGTTGGGGGGACAAACGCGAATGAGCAGTTCTTC. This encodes CATSVGGTNANEQFF.

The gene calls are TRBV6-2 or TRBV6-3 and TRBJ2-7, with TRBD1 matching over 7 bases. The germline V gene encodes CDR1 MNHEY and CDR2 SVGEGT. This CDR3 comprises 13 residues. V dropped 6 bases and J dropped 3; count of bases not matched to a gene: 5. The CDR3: CASSYDRDYEQYF. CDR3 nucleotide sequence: TGTGCCAGCAGCTATGACAGGGACTACGAGCAGTACTTC.

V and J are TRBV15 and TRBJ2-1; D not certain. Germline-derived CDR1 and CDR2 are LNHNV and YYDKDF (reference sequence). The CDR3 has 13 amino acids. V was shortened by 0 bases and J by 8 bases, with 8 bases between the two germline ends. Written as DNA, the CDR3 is TGTGCCACCAGCAGAGATGTAGGTGATGAGCAGTTCTTC. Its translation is CATSRDVGDEQFF. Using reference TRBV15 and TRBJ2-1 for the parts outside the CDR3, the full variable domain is DAMVIQNPRYQVTQFGKPVTLSCSQTLNHNVMYWYQQKSSQAPKLLFHYYDKDFNNEADTPDNFQSRRPNTSFCFLDIRSPGLGDTAMYLCATSRDVGDEQFFGPGTRLTVL.

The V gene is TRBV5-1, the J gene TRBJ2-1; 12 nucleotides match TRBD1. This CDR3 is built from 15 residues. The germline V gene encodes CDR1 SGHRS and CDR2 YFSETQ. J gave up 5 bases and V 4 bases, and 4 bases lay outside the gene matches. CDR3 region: CASSGTGGSHNEQFF. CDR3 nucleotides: TGCGCCAGCAGCGGGACAGGGGGCTCACACAATGAGCAGTTCTTC.

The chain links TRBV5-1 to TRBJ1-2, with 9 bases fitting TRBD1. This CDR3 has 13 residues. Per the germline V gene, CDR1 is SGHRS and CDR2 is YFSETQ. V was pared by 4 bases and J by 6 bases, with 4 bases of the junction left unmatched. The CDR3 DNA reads TGCGCCAGCAGCGTGACAGGGGGACATGGCTACACCTTC. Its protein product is CASSVTGGHGYTF.